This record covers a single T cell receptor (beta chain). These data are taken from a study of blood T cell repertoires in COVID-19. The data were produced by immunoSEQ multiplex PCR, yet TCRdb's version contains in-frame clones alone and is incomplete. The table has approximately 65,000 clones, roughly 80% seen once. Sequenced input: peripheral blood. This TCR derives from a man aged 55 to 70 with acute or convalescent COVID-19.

The DNA for the CDR3 is TGTGCCTGGAATTGGGACAGGGGATATGGCTACACCTTC. Its protein product is CAWNWDRGYGYTF. The chain couples TRBV30 to TRBJ1-2; TRBD1 matches at 10 bases. This CDR3 comprises 13 residues. Germline V CDR1 and CDR2: GTSNPN, SVGIG (reference sequence). V lost 4 bases to trimming and J lost 5 bases; unmatched junction nucleotides: 4. Using reference TRBV30 and TRBJ1-2 for the parts outside the CDR3, the full variable domain is SQTIHQWPATLVQPVGSPLSLECTVEGTSNPNLYWYRQAAGRGLQLLFYSVGIGQISSEVPQNLSASRPQDRQFILSSKKLLLSDSGFYLCAWNWDRGYGYTFGSGTRLTVV.